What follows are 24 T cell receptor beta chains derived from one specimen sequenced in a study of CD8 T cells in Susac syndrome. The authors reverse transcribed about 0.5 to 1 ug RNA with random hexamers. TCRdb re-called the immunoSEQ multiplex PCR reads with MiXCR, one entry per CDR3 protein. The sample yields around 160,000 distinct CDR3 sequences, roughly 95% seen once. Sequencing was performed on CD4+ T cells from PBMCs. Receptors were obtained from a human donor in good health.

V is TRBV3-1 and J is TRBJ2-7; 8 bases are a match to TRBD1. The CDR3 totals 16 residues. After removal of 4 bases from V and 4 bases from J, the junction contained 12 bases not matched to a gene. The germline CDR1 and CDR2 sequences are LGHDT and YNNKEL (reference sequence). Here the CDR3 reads CASSPAGTGGVYEQYF. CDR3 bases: TGTGCCAGCAGCCCCGCCGGGACAGGTGGGGTTTACGAGCAGTACTTC.

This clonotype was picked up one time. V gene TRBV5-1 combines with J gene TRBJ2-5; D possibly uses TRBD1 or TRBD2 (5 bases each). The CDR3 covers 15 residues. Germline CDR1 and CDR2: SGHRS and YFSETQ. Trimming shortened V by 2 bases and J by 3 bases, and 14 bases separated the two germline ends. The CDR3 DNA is TGCGCCAGCAGCTTAGGTCCGGGGCTCGAAGAGACCCAGTACTTC. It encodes CASSLGPGLEETQYF.

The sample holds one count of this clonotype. CDR3 protein: CSVRTGGTEAFF. The CDR3 DNA follows: TGCAGCGTGCGGACAGGGGGGACTGAAGCTTTCTTT. The chain has TRBV29-1 and TRBJ1-1; 10 bases align to TRBD1. This CDR3 comprises 12 residues. Germline V lookup: CDR1 SQVTM, CDR2 ANQGSEA. V shed 6 bases and J 5 bases; nucleotides not matched to a gene: 3.

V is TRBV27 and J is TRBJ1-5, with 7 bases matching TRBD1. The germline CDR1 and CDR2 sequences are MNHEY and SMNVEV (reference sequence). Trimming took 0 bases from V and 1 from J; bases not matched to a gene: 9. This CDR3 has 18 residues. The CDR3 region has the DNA TGTGCCAGCAGTTTATCCCGGTGGCAGGGGGAGAGCAATCAGCCCCAGCATTTT. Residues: CASSLSRWQGESNQPQHF.

CDR3 DNA sequence: TGCAGTGCTAGAGATTCAGCCAGGGAGCGGGGGACCCAGTACTTC. Amino acid sequence: CSARDSARERGTQYF. The rearrangement uses TRBV20-1 and TRBJ2-5, with 7 bases that match TRBD2. CDR1 is DFQATT and CDR2 is SNEGSKA in the germline V gene (reference sequence). The ends lost 0 bases at V and 7 bases at J; junction bases unmatched: 11. This CDR3 comprises 15 residues.

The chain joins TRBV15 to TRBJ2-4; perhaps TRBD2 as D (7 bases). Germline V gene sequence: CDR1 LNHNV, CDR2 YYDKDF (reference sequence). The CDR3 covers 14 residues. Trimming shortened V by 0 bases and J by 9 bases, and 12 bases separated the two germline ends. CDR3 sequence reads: CATSRDRGGAIQYF. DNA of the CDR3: TGTGCCACCAGCAGAGATAGAGGGGGGGCCATTCAGTACTTC.

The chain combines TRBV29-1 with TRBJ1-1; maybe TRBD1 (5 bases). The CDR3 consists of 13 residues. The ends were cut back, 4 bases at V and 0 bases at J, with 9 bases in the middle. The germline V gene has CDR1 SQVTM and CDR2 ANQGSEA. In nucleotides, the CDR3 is TGCAGCGTTGCGGGGCAGTTGAACACTGAAGCTTTCTTT. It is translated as CSVAGQLNTEAFF. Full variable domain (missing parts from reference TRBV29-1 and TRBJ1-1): SAVISQKPSRDICQRGTSLTIQCQVDSQVTMMFWYRQQPGQSLTLIATANQGSEATYESGFVIDKFPISRPNLTFSTLTVSNMSPEDSSIYLCSVAGQLNTEAFFGQGTRLTVV.

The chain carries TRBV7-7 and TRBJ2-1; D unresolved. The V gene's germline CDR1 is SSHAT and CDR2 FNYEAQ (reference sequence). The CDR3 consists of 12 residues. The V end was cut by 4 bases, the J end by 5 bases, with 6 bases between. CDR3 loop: CASSSVDNEQFF. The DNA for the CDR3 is TGTGCCAGCAGCTCAGTAGACAATGAGCAGTTCTTC.

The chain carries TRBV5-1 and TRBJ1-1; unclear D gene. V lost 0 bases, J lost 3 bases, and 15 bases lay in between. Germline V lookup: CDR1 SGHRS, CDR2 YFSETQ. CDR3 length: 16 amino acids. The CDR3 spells CASSLDPNKADTEAFF. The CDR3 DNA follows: TGCGCCAGCAGCTTGGATCCTAATAAGGCGGACACTGAAGCTTTCTTT.

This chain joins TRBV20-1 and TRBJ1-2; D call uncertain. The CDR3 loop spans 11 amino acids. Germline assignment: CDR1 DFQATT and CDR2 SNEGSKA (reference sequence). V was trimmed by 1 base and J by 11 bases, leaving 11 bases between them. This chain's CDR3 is CSARVRLAYTF. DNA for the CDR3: TGCAGTGCTAGAGTCAGATTGGCGTACACCTTC.

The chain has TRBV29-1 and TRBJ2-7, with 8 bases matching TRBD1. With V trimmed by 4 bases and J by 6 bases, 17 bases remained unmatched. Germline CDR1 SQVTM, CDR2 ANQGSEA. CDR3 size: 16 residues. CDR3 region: CSVAKKGWDRRSEQYF. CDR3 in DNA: TGCAGCGTTGCAAAGAAGGGTTGGGACAGGCGGAGCGAGCAGTACTTC.

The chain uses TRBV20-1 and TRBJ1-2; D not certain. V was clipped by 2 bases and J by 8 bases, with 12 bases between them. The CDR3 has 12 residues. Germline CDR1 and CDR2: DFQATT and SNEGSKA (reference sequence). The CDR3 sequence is CSARKPGGGYTF. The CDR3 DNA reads TGCAGTGCTAGAAAACCCGGAGGAGGCTACACCTTC.

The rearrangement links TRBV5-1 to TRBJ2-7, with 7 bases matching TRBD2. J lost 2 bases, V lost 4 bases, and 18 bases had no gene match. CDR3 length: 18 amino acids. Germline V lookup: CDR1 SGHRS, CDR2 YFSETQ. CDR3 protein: CASSPAGRRAQATYEQYF. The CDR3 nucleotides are TGCGCCAGCAGCCCAGCGGGACGTAGAGCACAGGCAACCTACGAGCAGTACTTC.

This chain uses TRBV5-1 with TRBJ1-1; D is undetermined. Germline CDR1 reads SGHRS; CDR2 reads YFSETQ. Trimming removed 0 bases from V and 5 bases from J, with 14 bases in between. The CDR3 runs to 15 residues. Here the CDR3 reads CASSLVPETGTEAFF. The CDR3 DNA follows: TGCGCCAGCAGCTTGGTCCCGGAAACCGGGACTGAAGCTTTCTTT.

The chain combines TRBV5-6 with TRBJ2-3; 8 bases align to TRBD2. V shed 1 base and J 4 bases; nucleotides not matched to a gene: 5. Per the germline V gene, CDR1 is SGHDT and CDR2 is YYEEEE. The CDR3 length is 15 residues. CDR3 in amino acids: CASSLRGGHSDTQYF. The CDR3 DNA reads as TGTGCCAGCAGCTTGCGGGGGGGCCATTCAGATACGCAGTATTTT. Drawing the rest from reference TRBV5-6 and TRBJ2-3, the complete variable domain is DAGVTQSPTHLIKTRGQQVTLRCSPKSGHDTVSWYQQALGQGPQFIFQYYEEEERQRGNFPDRFSGHQFPNYSSELNVNALLLGDSALYLCASSLRGGHSDTQYFGPGTRLTVL.

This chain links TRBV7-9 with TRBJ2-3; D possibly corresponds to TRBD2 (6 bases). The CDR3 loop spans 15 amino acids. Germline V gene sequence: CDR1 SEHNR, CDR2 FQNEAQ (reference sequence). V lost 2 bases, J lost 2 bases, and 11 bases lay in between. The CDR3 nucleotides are TGTGCCAGCAGCTTATTAGCGGCCCCCACAGATACGCAGTATTTT. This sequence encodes CASSLLAAPTDTQYF.

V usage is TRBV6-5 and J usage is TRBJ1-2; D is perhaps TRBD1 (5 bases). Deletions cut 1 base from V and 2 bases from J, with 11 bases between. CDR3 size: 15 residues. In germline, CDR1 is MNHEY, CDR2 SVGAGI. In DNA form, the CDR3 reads TGTGCCAGCAGTTACTTTGGGACCGTAAACTATGGCTACACCTTC. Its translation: CASSYFGTVNYGYTF.

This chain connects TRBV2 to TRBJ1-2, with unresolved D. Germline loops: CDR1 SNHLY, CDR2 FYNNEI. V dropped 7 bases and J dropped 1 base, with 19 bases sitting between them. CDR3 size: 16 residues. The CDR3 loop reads CASMGGSPQDNYGYTF. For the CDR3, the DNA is TGTGCCAGCATGGGCGGTTCCCCCCAGGATAACTATGGCTACACCTTC.

For the CDR3, the DNA is TGCGCCAGCAGCTTGGAGGGATCCGAGCAGTACTTC. Residues: CASSLEGSEQYF. This chain uses TRBV5-1 with TRBJ2-7, with D unresolved. Germline CDR1 and CDR2: SGHRS and YFSETQ. Trimming left V 0 bases short and J 6 bases short, with 7 bases between. The CDR3 is 12 residues long.

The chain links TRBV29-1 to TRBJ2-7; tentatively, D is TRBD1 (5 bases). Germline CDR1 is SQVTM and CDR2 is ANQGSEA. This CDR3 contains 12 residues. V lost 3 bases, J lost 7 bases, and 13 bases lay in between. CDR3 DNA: TGCAGCGTTGAGACCCAGGGTTGGGAGCAGTACTTC. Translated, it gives CSVETQGWEQYF.

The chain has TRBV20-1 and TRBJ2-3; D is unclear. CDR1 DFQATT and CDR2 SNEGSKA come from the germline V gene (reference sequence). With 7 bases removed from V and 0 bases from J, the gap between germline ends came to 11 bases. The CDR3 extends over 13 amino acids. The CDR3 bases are TGCAGTGTCCGTTCGCCCAGCACAGATACGCAGTATTTT. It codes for CSVRSPSTDTQYF.

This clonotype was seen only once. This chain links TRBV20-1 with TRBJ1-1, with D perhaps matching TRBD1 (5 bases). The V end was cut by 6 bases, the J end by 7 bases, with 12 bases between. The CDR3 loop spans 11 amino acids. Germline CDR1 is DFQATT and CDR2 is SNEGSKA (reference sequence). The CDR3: CSALGVDEAFF. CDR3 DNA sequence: TGCAGTGCCCTGGGGGTGGATGAAGCTTTCTTT.

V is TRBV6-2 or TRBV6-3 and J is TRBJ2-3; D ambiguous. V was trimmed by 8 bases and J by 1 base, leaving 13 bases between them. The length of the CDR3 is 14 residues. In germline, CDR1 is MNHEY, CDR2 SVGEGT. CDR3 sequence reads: CASHRSPGTDTQYF. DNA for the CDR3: TGTGCCAGCCATAGGTCCCCCGGCACAGATACGCAGTATTTT.

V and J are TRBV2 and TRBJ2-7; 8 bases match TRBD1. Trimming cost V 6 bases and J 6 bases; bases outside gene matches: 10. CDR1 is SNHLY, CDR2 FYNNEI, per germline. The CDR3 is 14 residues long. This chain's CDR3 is CASRAGQGGGEQYF. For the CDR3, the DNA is TGTGCCAGCAGGGCCGGACAGGGTGGCGGCGAGCAGTACTTC.